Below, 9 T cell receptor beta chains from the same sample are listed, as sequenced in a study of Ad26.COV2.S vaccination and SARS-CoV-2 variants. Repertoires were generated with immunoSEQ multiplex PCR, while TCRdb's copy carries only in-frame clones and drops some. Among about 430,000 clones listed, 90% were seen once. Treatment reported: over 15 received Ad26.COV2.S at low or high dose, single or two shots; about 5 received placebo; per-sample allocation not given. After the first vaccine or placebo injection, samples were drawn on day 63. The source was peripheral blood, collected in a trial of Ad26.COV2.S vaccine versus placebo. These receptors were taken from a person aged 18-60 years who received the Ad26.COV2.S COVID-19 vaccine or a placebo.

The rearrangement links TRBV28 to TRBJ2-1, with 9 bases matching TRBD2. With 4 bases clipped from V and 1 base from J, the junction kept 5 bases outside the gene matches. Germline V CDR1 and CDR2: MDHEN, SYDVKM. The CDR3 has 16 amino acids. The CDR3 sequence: CASSSSLAGSYNEQFF. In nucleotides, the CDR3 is TGTGCCAGCAGTTCTTCCCTAGCGGGGTCCTACAATGAGCAGTTCTTC.

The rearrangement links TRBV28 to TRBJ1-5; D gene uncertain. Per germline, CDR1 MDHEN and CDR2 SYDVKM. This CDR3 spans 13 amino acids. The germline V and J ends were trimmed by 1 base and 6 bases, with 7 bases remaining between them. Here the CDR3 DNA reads TGTGCCAGCAGTTTATTGGGTTTTCAGCCCCAGCATTTT. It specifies CASSLLGFQPQHF.

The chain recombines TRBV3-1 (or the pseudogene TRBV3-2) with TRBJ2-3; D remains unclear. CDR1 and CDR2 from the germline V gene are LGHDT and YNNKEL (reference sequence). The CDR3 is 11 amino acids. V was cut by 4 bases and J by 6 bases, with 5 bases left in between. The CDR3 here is CASSRADTQYF. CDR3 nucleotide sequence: TGTGCCAGCAGCCGGGCCGATACGCAGTATTTT.

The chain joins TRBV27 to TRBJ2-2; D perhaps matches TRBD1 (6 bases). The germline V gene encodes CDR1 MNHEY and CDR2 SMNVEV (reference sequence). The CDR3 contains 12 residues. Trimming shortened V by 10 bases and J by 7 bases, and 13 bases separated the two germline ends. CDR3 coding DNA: TGTGCCACCAGCAGGGGTCACGGGGAGCTGTTTTTT. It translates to CATSRGHGELFF.

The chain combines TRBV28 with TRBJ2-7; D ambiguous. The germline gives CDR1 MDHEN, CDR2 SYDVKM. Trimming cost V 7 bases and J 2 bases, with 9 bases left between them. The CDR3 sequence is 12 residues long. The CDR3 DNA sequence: TGTGCCAGCACACAAGGCCCCTACGAGCAGTACTTC. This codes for CASTQGPYEQYF.

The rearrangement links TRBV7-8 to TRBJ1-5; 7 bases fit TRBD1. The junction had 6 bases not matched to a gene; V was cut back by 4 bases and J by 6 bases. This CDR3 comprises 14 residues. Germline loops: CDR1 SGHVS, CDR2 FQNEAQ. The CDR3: CASSSGQASQPQHF. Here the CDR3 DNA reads TGTGCCAGCAGCTCCGGACAGGCGAGTCAGCCCCAGCATTTT.

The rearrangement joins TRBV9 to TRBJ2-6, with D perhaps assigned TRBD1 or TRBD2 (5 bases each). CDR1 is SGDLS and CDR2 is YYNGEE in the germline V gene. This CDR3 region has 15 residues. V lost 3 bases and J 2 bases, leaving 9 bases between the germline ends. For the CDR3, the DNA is TGTGCCAGCAGCGGAGGGGCGGCTGGGGCCAACGTCCTGACTTTC. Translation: CASSGGAAGANVLTF.

CDR3: CASSVREGRNEQFF. CDR3 nucleotides: TGTGCCAGCAGCGTACGGGAGGGCCGGAATGAGCAGTTCTTC. This chain joins TRBV9 and TRBJ2-1; 8 bases line up with TRBD2. Germline V gene lookup returns CDR1 SGDLS and CDR2 YYNGEE. Trimming removed 1 base from V and 7 bases from J; junction bases left unmatched: 4. The CDR3 has 14 amino acids.

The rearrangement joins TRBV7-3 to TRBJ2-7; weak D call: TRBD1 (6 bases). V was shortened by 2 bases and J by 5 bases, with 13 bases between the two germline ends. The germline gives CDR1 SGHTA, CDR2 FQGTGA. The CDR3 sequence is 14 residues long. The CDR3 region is CASSLLAGDHEQYF. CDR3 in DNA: TGTGCCAGCAGCTTACTGGCAGGGGACCACGAGCAGTACTTC. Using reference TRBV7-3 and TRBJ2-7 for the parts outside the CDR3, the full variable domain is GAGVSQTPSNKVTEKGKYVELRCDPISGHTALYWYRQSLGQGPEFLIYFQGTGAADDSGLPNDRFFAVRPEGSVSTLKIQRTERGDSAVYLCASSLLAGDHEQYFGPGTRLTVT.